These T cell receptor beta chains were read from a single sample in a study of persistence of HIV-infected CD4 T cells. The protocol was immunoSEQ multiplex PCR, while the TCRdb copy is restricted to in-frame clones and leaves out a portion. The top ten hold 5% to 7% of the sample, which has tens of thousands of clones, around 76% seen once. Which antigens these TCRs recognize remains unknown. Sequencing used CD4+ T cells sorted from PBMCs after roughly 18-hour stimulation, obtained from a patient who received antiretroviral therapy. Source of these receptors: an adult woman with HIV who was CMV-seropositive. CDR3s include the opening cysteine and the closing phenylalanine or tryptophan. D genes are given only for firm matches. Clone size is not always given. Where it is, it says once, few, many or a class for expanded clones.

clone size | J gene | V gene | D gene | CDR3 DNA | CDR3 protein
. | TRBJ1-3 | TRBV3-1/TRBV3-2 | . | TGTGCCAGCAGCCAAGGGGAGCCCAGAAACACCATATATTTT | CASSQGEPRNTIYF
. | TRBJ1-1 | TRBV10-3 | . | TGTGCCATCAGTGAGCAGGATGCTGGCGGAGCTTTCTTT | CAISEQDAGGAFF
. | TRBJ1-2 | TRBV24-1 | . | TGTGCCACCAGTGATTTGATAGGAGGCTACACCTTC | CATSDLIGGYTF
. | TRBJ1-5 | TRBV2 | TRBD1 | TGTGCCAGCAGGACGGACAGGGATCAGCCCCAGCATTTT | CASRTDRDQPQHF
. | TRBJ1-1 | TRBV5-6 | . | TGTGCCAGCAGTTACGGGCCCGTGGACACTGAAGCTTTCTTT | CASSYGPVDTEAFF
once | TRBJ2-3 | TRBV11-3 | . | TGTGCCAGCAGCTTAGACAGGGCCTACACAGATACGCAGTATTTT | CASSLDRAYTDTQYF
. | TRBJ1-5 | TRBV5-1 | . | TGCGCCAGCAGCATGGACCACAGGTCTCCCCAGCATTTT | CASSMDHRSPQHF
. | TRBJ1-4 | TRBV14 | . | TGTGCCAGCAAGACAACTGCGAATGAAAAACTGTTTTTT | CASKTTANEKLFF
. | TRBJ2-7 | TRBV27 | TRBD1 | TGTGCCAGCAGCGACCCGGGACAGGGGTCACCCATCTACGAGCAGTACTTC | CASSDPGQGSPIYEQYF
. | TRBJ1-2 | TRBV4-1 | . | TGCGCCAGCAGCCAAGTTTTCAGACTCTCCGTCGGGGCTAACTATGGCTACACCTTC | CASSQVFRLSVGANYGYTF
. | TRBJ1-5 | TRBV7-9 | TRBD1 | TGTGCCAGCAGCTTAGGGACAGGTGCTAATCAGCCCCAGCATTTT | CASSLGTGANQPQHF
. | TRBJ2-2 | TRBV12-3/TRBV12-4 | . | . | CASLRAGELFF
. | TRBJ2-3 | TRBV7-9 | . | TGTGCCAGCAGCTTTGGGGGGTCAGATACGCAGTATTTT | CASSFGGSDTQYF
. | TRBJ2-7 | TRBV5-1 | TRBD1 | TGCGCCAGCAGCAGGACAGGGCCTCCGACCTACGAGCAGTACTTC | CASSRTGPPTYEQYF
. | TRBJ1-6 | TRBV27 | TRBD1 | TGTGCCAGCAGTTTATTAACAGGGGTGAATAATTCACCCCTCCACTTT | CASSLLTGVNNSPLHF
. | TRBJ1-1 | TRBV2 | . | TGTGCCAGCGTATGGATAAGGGAAGGTGAAGCTTTCTTT | CASVWIREGEAFF
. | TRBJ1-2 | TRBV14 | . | TGTGCCAGCAGCCCCGTCGGAGGGGCGGAGTATGGCTACACCTTC | CASSPVGGAEYGYTF
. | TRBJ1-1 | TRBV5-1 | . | TGCGCCAGCAGCTTAGACGGGGCGGTCACTGAAGCTTTCTTT | CASSLDGAVTEAFF
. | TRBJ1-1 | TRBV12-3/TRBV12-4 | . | TGTGCCAGCAGGATGGGCACTGAAGCTTTCTTT | CASRMGTEAFF
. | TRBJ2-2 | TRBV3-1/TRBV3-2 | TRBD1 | TGTGCCAGCTCCGTCAGGGGACAGGGACTATACACCGGGGAGCTGTTTTTT | CASSVRGQGLYTGELFF
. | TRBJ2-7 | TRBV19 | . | TGTGCCACCCGGGGTCCCCCAGGGCTCTACGAGCAGTACTTC | CATRGPPGLYEQYF
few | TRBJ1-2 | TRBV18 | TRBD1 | TGTGCCAGCTCACCGAAGGACAGGGGGCGAAGTGGCTACACCTTC | CASSPKDRGRSGYTF
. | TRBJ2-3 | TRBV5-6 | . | TGTGCCAGCAGCTCGGTCGTAGGGATTTGGGGGCAGTATTTT | CASSSVVGIWGQYF
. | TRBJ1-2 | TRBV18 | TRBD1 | TGTGCCAGCTCACCAGGGACAGGTTCGACTAACTATGGCTACACCTTC | CASSPGTGSTNYGYTF
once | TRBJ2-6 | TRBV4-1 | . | TGCGCCAGCAGCCAAGCTGCGGGACGCCTGAGCTCTGGGGCCAACGTCCTGACTTTC | CASSQAAGRLSSGANVLTF
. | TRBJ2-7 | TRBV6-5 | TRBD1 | TGTGCCAGCCGGGACAGAGCCTACGAGCAGTACTTC | CASRDRAYEQYF
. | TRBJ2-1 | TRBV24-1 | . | TGTGCCACCAGTGCAAGAGACAGGCCCTACAATGAGCAGTTCTTC | CATSARDRPYNEQFF
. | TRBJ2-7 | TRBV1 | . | TGCACCAGCAGCCACGCTTACGGCGCCTCCTCCTACGAGCAGTACTTC | CTSSHAYGASSYEQYF
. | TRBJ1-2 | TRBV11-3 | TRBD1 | TGTGCCAGCAGCTCCAGGGGGCACGTCGATGGCTACACCTTC | CASSSRGHVDGYTF
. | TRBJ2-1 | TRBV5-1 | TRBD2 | TGCGCCAGCAGCTTGAGGGCTGGGATTCTAGCGGGGGGGCTCGGATACAATGAGCAGTTCTTC | CASSLRAGILAGGLGYNEQFF
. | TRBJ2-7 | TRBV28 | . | TGTGCCAGCGGCCGGACCGAGGAGTACTTC | CASGRTEEYF
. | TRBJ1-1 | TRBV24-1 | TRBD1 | TGTGCCACCAGTGATAAGGACAGGCGCGCTTTCTTT | CATSDKDRRAFF
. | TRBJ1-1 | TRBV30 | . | TGTGCCTGGAGTGGATCCGGGTCGAACACTGAAGCTTTCTTT | CAWSGSGSNTEAFF
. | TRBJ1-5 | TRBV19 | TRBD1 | TGTGCCAGTAGGGGGGGACAGGCCAATCAGCCCCAGCATTTT | CASRGGQANQPQHF
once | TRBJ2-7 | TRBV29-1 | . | TGCAGCGTTGAAGACGGGACCTACGAGCAGTACTTC | CSVEDGTYEQYF
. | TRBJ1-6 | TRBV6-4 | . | TGTGCCAGCAGCCAACAGGGAGGATATAATTCACCCCTCCACTTT | CASSQQGGYNSPLHF
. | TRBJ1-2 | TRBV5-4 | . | TGTGCCAGCAGTTTTACAGGGATCGGTGGCTACACCTTC | CASSFTGIGGYTF
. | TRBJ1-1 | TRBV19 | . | TGTGCCAGTAGTAACTATGGGACGGCTGAAGCTTTCTTT | CASSNYGTAEAFF
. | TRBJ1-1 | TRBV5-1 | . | TGCGCCAGCAGCCCGGAGGTAGGAAGAAACACTGAAGCTTTCTTT | CASSPEVGRNTEAFF
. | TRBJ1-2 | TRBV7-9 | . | TGTGCCAGCAGCTTAGTCGGGACGGTATATGGCTACACCTTC | CASSLVGTVYGYTF
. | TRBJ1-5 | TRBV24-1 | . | TGTGCCACCAGTGACCTCAAAAGCAATCAGCCCCAGCATTTT | CATSDLKSNQPQHF
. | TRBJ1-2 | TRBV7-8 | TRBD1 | TGTGCCAGCAGCTTGGGGGGGACAGTCGGCCCCCTGGATGCCTTC | CASSLGGTVGPLDAF
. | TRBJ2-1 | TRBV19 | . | TGTGCCAGTAGTAGACGCTCCACGAGCTCCTACAATGAGCAGTTCTTC | CASSRRSTSSYNEQFF
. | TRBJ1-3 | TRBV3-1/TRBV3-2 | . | TGTGCCAGCAGCCTTCGGGCGTCGGGTGGAAACACCATATATTTT | CASSLRASGGNTIYF
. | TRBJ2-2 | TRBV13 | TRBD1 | TGTGCCAGCAGCCAAAACGTCGGACAGGGGCACCCCGGGGAGCTGTTTTTT | CASSQNVGQGHPGELFF
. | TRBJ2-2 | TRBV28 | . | TGTGCCAGCAGTTTAAGATGGACAGTCACCGGGGAGCTGTTTTTT | CASSLRWTVTGELFF
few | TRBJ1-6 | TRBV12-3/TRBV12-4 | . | TGTGCCAGCAGCAGGACGGAGAATTCACCCCTCCACTTT | CASSRTENSPLHF
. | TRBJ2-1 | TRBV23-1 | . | TGCGCCAGCAGCCTCCCCGGGCAAGGTAGAGGTTATCTCCCGTTCTTC | CASSLPGQGRGYLPFF
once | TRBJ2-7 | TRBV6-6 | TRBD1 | TGTGCCAGCAGTCGACAGGGTATCAGTTCGAGCTACGAGCAGTACTTC | CASSRQGISSSYEQYF
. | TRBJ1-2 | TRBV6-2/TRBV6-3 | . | TGTGCCAGCAGCCGCTACGAAGGCAACTATCGGAATGGCTACACCTTC | CASSRYEGNYRNGYTF
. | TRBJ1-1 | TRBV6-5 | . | TGTGCCAGCATACGAGCGGGGGTTCACACTGAAGCTTTCTTT | CASIRAGVHTEAFF
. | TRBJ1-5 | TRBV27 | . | TGTGCCAGCAGTCCTCGGGGGGGGAGAGGGCAGCCCCAGCATTTT | CASSPRGGRGQPQHF
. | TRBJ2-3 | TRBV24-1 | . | TGTGCCACCGCGGGCTTGGGCACAGATACGCAGTATTTT | CATAGLGTDTQYF
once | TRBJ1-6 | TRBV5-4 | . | TGTGCCAGCAGCTTGCAGGGGATTCGTTCACCCCTCCACTTT | CASSLQGIRSPLHF
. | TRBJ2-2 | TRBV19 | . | TGTGCCAGTAGTCCCGGGACGGCGAACACCGGGGAGCTGTTTTTT | CASSPGTANTGELFF
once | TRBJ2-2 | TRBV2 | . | TGTGCCAGCAGTGTCTATAACACCGGGGAGCTGTTTTTT | CASSVYNTGELFF